These T cell receptor beta chains were read from a single sample in a study of blood T cell repertoires in COVID-19. Only in-frame clones appear in the TCRdb table, and some are missing; sequencing was by immunoSEQ multiplex PCR. The data contain roughly 250,000 clones, approximately 87% of them singletons. Sequences were obtained from peripheral blood. These receptor sequences come from a human donor in a cohort sampled during active COVID-19. Both conserved end residues are part of each CDR3. The order of the fields is V gene, D gene, J gene, CDR3 protein. D genes are given only for firm matches.

v_call: TRBV4-1; d_call: .; j_call: TRBJ1-5; cdr3_aa: CASSPLQGVGNQPQHF
v_call: TRBV13; d_call: .; j_call: TRBJ2-6; cdr3_aa: CASSAWQGPGANVLTF
v_call: TRBV6-5; d_call: .; j_call: TRBJ1-1; cdr3_aa: CASRHHRVLNTEAFF
v_call: TRBV3-1/TRBV3-2; d_call: TRBD2; j_call: TRBJ2-7; cdr3_aa: CASSPGLAGEVEQYF
v_call: TRBV5-6; d_call: .; j_call: TRBJ2-7; cdr3_aa: CASSLNSPYEQYF
v_call: TRBV4-1; d_call: .; j_call: TRBJ1-1; cdr3_aa: CASSQVWAGKTNTEAFF
v_call: TRBV6-5; d_call: .; j_call: TRBJ1-5; cdr3_aa: CASNVGRQSVQPQHF
v_call: TRBV7-2; d_call: TRBD1; j_call: TRBJ2-1; cdr3_aa: CASSWGQSNEQFF
v_call: TRBV5-6; d_call: TRBD1; j_call: TRBJ2-7; cdr3_aa: CASSPGGFLYEQYF
v_call: TRBV9; d_call: .; j_call: TRBJ2-3; cdr3_aa: CASSPGLDSVTDTQYF
v_call: TRBV7-9; d_call: .; j_call: TRBJ2-3; cdr3_aa: CASSSSRRTSTDTQYF
v_call: TRBV6-1; d_call: TRBD1; j_call: TRBJ1-5; cdr3_aa: CASSELRTGLGSNQPQHF
v_call: TRBV5-1; d_call: .; j_call: TRBJ1-1; cdr3_aa: CASSLTGMNTEAFF
v_call: TRBV28; d_call: TRBD2; j_call: TRBJ2-7; cdr3_aa: CASTSGNPYEQYF
v_call: TRBV6-6; d_call: TRBD1; j_call: TRBJ2-5; cdr3_aa: CASSLRGQETQYF
v_call: TRBV7-2; d_call: TRBD1; j_call: TRBJ2-5; cdr3_aa: CASSLRTGGSRETQYF
v_call: TRBV18; d_call: .; j_call: TRBJ2-5; cdr3_aa: CASSPRTAPQETQYF
v_call: TRBV19; d_call: .; j_call: TRBJ1-2; cdr3_aa: CASSAESITSYGYTF
v_call: TRBV4-2; d_call: TRBD1; j_call: TRBJ2-2; cdr3_aa: CASSQERQGPTGELFF
v_call: TRBV19; d_call: .; j_call: TRBJ2-1; cdr3_aa: CASSIGLTGAQREPNEQFF
v_call: TRBV19; d_call: TRBD1; j_call: TRBJ1-2; cdr3_aa: CASSIGGTAFSYGYTF
v_call: TRBV6-2/TRBV6-3; d_call: TRBD2; j_call: TRBJ2-5; cdr3_aa: CASSYSLAGAETQYF
v_call: TRBV4-2; d_call: .; j_call: TRBJ2-7; cdr3_aa: CASSQDTALGYEQYF
v_call: TRBV7-9; d_call: TRBD2; j_call: TRBJ2-7; cdr3_aa: CASSYGPGLAEEGWNEQYF
v_call: TRBV6-2/TRBV6-3; d_call: TRBD2; j_call: TRBJ2-7; cdr3_aa: CASSYPISGRSYEQYF
v_call: TRBV25-1; d_call: TRBD1; j_call: TRBJ2-5; cdr3_aa: CASSDYRGQETQYF
v_call: TRBV5-5; d_call: .; j_call: TRBJ2-1; cdr3_aa: CASSVDIRLSNEQFF
v_call: TRBV28; d_call: .; j_call: TRBJ1-6; cdr3_aa: CASSSRFGFNSPLHF
v_call: TRBV11-2; d_call: TRBD1; j_call: TRBJ1-2; cdr3_aa: CASSQDRVHFNYGYTF
v_call: TRBV6-1; d_call: TRBD1; j_call: TRBJ2-7; cdr3_aa: CASSEGDSSYEQYF
v_call: TRBV25-1; d_call: .; j_call: TRBJ2-7; cdr3_aa: CASSGFIGDTTYEQYF
v_call: TRBV27; d_call: TRBD1; j_call: TRBJ2-5; cdr3_aa: CASSLVWGTGQRKETQYF
v_call: TRBV4-2; d_call: .; j_call: TRBJ1-1; cdr3_aa: CASSRDREEAFF
v_call: TRBV10-3; d_call: TRBD1; j_call: TRBJ2-7; cdr3_aa: CAISERTGSEQYF
v_call: TRBV7-2; d_call: .; j_call: TRBJ2-7; cdr3_aa: CASSLRDSSYEQYF
v_call: TRBV4-1; d_call: .; j_call: TRBJ2-5; cdr3_aa: CASSQDEVVQETQYF
v_call: TRBV18; d_call: .; j_call: TRBJ2-1; cdr3_aa: CASSPTGKEQFF
v_call: TRBV7-3; d_call: TRBD2; j_call: TRBJ2-1; cdr3_aa: CASSFTLAGAYNEQFF
v_call: TRBV9; d_call: TRBD2; j_call: TRBJ2-1; cdr3_aa: CASSVRLAGGNEQFF
v_call: TRBV5-1; d_call: TRBD1; j_call: TRBJ1-1; cdr3_aa: CASSSGQGFTEAFF
v_call: TRBV9; d_call: TRBD2; j_call: TRBJ2-7; cdr3_aa: CASSVGLAGSSYEQYF
v_call: TRBV5-1; d_call: TRBD2; j_call: TRBJ2-5; cdr3_aa: CASRTSGISSETQYF
v_call: TRBV4-2; d_call: .; j_call: TRBJ1-4; cdr3_aa: CASSQHWVTGGGVGVDEKLFF
v_call: TRBV3-1/TRBV3-2; d_call: TRBD2; j_call: TRBJ2-1; cdr3_aa: CASSQDSAGGFYNEQFF
v_call: TRBV5-1; d_call: TRBD2; j_call: TRBJ2-5; cdr3_aa: CASSPGGLAGGGETQYF
v_call: TRBV2; d_call: TRBD1; j_call: TRBJ1-1; cdr3_aa: CASSFTGVTEAFF
v_call: TRBV5-6; d_call: .; j_call: TRBJ2-3; cdr3_aa: CASSFQATQYF
v_call: TRBV10-1; d_call: TRBD2; j_call: TRBJ2-1; cdr3_aa: CASSGRGTGDEQFF